This TCR beta chain stems from a study of early T cells in non-severe SARS-CoV-2 infection. Individual cDNA molecules carried attached unique molecular identifiers. TCRdb ran MiXCR on the 5' RACE reads and lists one entry per CDR3 protein. The sample yields 85,000 to 100,000 distinct CDR3 sequences, approximately 9.9% seen once. The CDR3 spans 15 residues. CDR1 is KGHDR, CDR2 SFDVKD, per germline. V lost 3 bases, J lost 6 bases, and 15 bases lay in between. Ten or more counts support this clonotype. This TCR came from an adult who was a healthcare worker with PCR-confirmed SARS-CoV-2 infection or an uninfected control (not recorded which). The sequencing input was whole blood. The gene calls are TRBV24-1 and TRBJ2-3; possible D gene TRBD1, 6 bases. The chain's CDR3 is CATSDTGHLKDTQYF. The CDR3 DNA follows: TGTGCCACCAGTGATACGGGACACCTCAAGGATACGCAGTATTTT.